These 9 T cell receptor beta chains share one sample of origin, sequenced in a study of T-cell reconstitution after alpha-beta-depleted transplantation in children. Unique molecular identifiers were built into the TCRbeta library. Each CDR3 protein is one row after TCRdb ran MiXCR on the PCR reads. The sample yields 540,000 or so distinct CDR3 sequences, about 23% seen once. The sequenced sample was PBMCs, mostly from graft donor cells, obtained 360 days after TCRalphabeta/CD19-depleted stem cell transplant. The receptors shown here come from a boy less than two years old who had a stem cell transplant for acute myeloid leukemia, so the T cells may come from the graft donor.

The V call is TRBV4-1, the J call TRBJ2-1, with D hard to call. The CDR3 has 18 residues. Looked up from germline, CDR1 is MGHRA and CDR2 is YSYEKL. Trimming took off 1 base at V and 0 bases at J, with 16 bases between the two ends. CDR3 nucleotide sequence: TGCGCCAGCAGCCAAGTCTTGCTGCAGGTGAGCTCCTACAATGAGCAGTTCTTC. Translating it yields CASSQVLLQVSSYNEQFF.

This clonotype was found a few times. The CDR3 region has the DNA TGCAGTGCTAGAGATGGGCAGGGGGCCTACAATGAGCAGTTCTTC. This gives the protein CSARDGQGAYNEQFF. The rearrangement joins TRBV20-1 to TRBJ2-1; 7 bases match TRBD1. CDR3 size: 15 residues. Trimming cost V 0 bases and J 2 bases; bases outside gene matches: 4. Per the germline V gene, CDR1 is DFQATT and CDR2 is SNEGSKA (reference sequence).

This clonotype was observed many times. CDR3 DNA: TGTGCCACCAGTGTGACAAGTTCGAACACCGGGGAGCTGTTTTTT. The encoded protein is CATSVTSSNTGELFF. The rearrangement joins TRBV24-1 to TRBJ2-2, with D uncertain. CDR1 and CDR2 from the germline V gene are KGHDR and SFDVKD. The CDR3 runs 15 residues. Trimming removed 5 bases at V and 0 bases at J, with 9 bases between.

This clonotype was observed at least ten times. The V gene is TRBV4-3, the J gene TRBJ1-2, with D hard to call. Trimming shortened V by 0 bases and J by 13 bases, and 15 bases separated the two germline ends. Germline V gene data show CDR1 as LGHNA and CDR2 as YSLEER. The CDR3 loop spans 13 amino acids. CDR3 nucleotides: TGCGCCAGCAGCCAAGATCTTAAGGGAGAAGGCACCTTC. It is translated as CASSQDLKGEGTF.

The sample holds many counts of this clonotype. J is TRBJ2-1 and V is TRBV6-2 or TRBV6-3, with 8 bases aligning to TRBD2. This CDR3 region has 14 residues. After removal of 4 bases from V and 2 bases from J, the junction contained 1 base not matched to a gene. In germline, CDR1 is MNHEY, CDR2 SVGEGT. The CDR3 coding sequence is TGTGCCAGCAGTTGGCGGGGGGCCTACAATGAGCAGTTCTTC. It specifies CASSWRGAYNEQFF.

This clonotype was detected only a few times. The gene calls are TRBV20-1 and TRBJ1-4; weak D call: TRBD1 (6 bases). CDR1 and CDR2 (germline): DFQATT, SNEGSKA (reference sequence). The germline V and J ends were trimmed by 0 bases and 6 bases, with 14 bases remaining between them. The length of the CDR3 is 15 residues. CDR3 amino acids: CSARDPGAKDEKLFF. The CDR3, as DNA: TGCAGTGCTAGAGATCCGGGGGCAAAGGATGAAAAACTGTTTTTT.

This clonotype appeared many times. The V call is TRBV7-8, the J call TRBJ2-3; 11 bases match TRBD2. The CDR3 consists of 18 residues. Germline CDR1 and CDR2: SGHVS and FQNEAQ. J lost 2 bases, V lost 2 bases, and 9 bases had no gene match. CDR3: CASSLWASGGFPTDTQYF. DNA for the CDR3: TGTGCCAGCAGCTTATGGGCTAGCGGGGGGTTCCCCACAGATACGCAGTATTTT.

This clonotype was detected many times. The V gene is TRBV6-2 or TRBV6-3, the J gene TRBJ2-5, with TRBD2 matching 10 bases. The J segment lost 1 base and the V segment lost 4 bases, leaving 6 bases of the junction unmatched. This CDR3 has 16 amino acids. Germline loops: CDR1 MNHEY, CDR2 SVGEGT. In DNA, the CDR3 is TGTGCCAGCAGTTCCTTCGGACTAGCGGCCCAAGAGACCCAGTACTTC. Its protein product is CASSSFGLAAQETQYF.

This clonotype appeared a few times. The chain couples TRBV5-1 to TRBJ2-5; D is uncertain. CDR3 length equals 14 residues. The V end was cut by 5 bases, the J end by 4 bases, with 15 bases between. Germline CDR1 is SGHRS and CDR2 is YFSETQ. For the CDR3, the DNA is TGCGCCAGCAGATCCACAGAGCCCCCAGAGACCCAGTACTTC. This codes for CASRSTEPPETQYF. Variable domain in full (rest from reference TRBV5-1 and TRBJ2-5): KAGVTQTPRYLIKTRGQQVTLSCSPISGHRSVSWYQQTPGQGLQFLFEYFSETQRNKGNFPGRFSGRQFSNSRSEMNVSTLELGDSALYLCASRSTEPPETQYFGPGTRLLVL.